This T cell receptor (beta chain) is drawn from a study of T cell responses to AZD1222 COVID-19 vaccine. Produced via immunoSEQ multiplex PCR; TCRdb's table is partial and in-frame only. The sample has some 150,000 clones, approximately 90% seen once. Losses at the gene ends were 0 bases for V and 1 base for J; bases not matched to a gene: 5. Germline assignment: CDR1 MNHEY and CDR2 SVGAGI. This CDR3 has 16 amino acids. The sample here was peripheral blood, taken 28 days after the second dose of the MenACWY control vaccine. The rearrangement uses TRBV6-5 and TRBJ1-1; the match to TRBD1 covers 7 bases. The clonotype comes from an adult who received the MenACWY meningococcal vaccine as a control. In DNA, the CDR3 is TGTGCCAGCAGTTACTCGTTATACAGGGGGAACACTGAAGCTTTCTTT. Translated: CASSYSLYRGNTEAFF.